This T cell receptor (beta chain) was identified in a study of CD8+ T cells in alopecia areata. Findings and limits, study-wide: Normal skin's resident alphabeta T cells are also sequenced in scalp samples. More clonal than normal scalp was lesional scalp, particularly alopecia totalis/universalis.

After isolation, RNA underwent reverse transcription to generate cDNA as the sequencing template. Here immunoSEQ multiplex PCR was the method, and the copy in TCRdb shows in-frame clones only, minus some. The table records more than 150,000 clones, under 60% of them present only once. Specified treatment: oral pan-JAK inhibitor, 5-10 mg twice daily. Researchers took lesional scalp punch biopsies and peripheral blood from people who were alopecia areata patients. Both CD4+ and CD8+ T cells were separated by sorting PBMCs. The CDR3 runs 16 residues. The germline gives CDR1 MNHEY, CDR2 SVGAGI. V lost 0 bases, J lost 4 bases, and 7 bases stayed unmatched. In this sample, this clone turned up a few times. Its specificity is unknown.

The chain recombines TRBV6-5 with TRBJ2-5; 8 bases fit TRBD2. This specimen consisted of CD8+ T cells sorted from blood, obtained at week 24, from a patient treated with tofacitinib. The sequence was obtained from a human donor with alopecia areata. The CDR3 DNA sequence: TGTGCCAGCAGTTACTCTCGACGGGGGGGCCTAGAGACCCAGTACTTC. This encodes CASSYSRRGGLETQYF.